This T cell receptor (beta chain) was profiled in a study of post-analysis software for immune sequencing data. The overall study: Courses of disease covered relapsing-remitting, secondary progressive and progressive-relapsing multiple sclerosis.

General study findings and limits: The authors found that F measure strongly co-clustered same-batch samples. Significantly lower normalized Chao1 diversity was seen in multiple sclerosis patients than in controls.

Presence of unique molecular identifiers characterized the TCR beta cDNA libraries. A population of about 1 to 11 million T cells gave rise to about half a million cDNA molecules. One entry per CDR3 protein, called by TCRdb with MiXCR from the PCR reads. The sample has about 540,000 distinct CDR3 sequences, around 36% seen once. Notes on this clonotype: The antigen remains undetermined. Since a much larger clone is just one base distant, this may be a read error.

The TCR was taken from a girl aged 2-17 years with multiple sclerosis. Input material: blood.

CDR3 loop: CASSLDGGAGETQYF. CDR3 bases: TGTGCCAGCAGCTTAGACGGGGGGGCCGGAGAGACCCAGTACTTC. The chain is built from TRBV13 and TRBJ2-7; TRBD2 matches 8 bases. The DNA end is more similar to TRBJ2-5, so the J call may be wrong. This CDR3 has 15 amino acids. Germline CDR1 PRHDT, CDR2 FYEKMQ (reference sequence).